The 24 T cell receptor beta chains below all came from one sample that was sequenced in a study of T cell responses to AZD1222 COVID-19 vaccine. Assay: immunoSEQ multiplex PCR; the TCRdb copy retains only in-frame clones and omits some. The sample consists of 150,000 to 200,000 clones, 85% to 95% of them appearing once. The input for sequencing was peripheral blood, taken on day 0 of AZD1222 vaccination. These receptors all come from an adult in good health.

The chain employs TRBV2 and TRBJ1-2; D is undetermined. V gave up 4 bases and J gave up 4 bases, with 16 bases separating them. This CDR3 has 15 residues. Germline lookup yields CDR1 SNHLY and CDR2 FYNNEI. In DNA, the CDR3 is TGTGCCAGCAGTGTAGAGACCTCAGAGGGCTATGGCTACACCTTC. The encoded protein is CASSVETSEGYGYTF.

This chain uses TRBV3-1 (or the pseudogene TRBV3-2) with TRBJ1-1; D ambiguous. Germline loops: CDR1 LGHDT, CDR2 YNNKEL (reference sequence). Trimming stripped 0 bases from V and 8 bases from J, with 10 bases between. The CDR3 runs 13 residues. The CDR3 region is CASSQDPGGEAFF. The CDR3 nucleotides read TGTGCCAGCAGCCAAGACCCCGGAGGGGAAGCTTTCTTT.

The gene calls are TRBV7-2 and TRBJ2-7; TRBD2 aligns across 10 bases. CDR1 is SGHTA and CDR2 is FQGNSA in the germline V gene. The CDR3 sequence is 14 residues long. The trim removed 4 bases at V and 6 bases at J, leaving 6 bases unmatched. CDR3 nucleotide sequence: TGTGCCAGCAGCTCATGGACTAGCGGAGGCGAGCAGTACTTC. It is translated as CASSSWTSGGEQYF.

This chain connects TRBV19 to TRBJ1-1, with D possibly matching TRBD1 (5 bases). The CDR3 runs 15 residues. Germline values: CDR1 LNHDA, CDR2 SQIVND (reference sequence). V was trimmed by 7 bases and J by 4 bases, leaving 19 bases between them. CDR3 nucleotide sequence: TGTGCCAGTACCCTCGGGGGAGGGGTGGTCACTGAAGCTTTCTTT. Translated: CASTLGGGVVTEAFF.

The chain uses TRBV5-8 and TRBJ1-1, with D maybe TRBD1 (6 bases). Trimming took off 6 bases at V and 4 bases at J, with 16 bases between the two ends. The CDR3 is 14 amino acids. Germline values: CDR1 SGHTS, CDR2 YDEGEE. In DNA, the CDR3 is TGTGCCAGCACCTTCGGGGGCAGTGGCACTGAAGCTTTCTTT. Translating gives CASTFGGSGTEAFF.

The rearrangement joins TRBV19 to TRBJ1-4, with no clear D. Trimming took off 6 bases at V and 0 bases at J, with 17 bases between the two ends. From germline, CDR1 is LNHDA and CDR2 SQIVND (reference sequence). There are 17 residues in the CDR3. The CDR3 DNA follows: TGTGCCAGTAGCCGTGGACGGCCAGGCGCAACTAATGAAAAACTGTTTTTT. Protein product: CASSRGRPGATNEKLFF.

The chain couples TRBV5-1 to TRBJ2-5; 9 bases map to TRBD1. V was clipped by 1 base and J by 1 base; unmatched bases: 5. The CDR3 contains 16 residues. Germline V lookup: CDR1 SGHRS, CDR2 YFSETQ. CDR3 bases: TGCGCCAGCAGCTTGAAGACAGGGGGGGTCCAAGAGACCCAGTACTTC. It yields the protein CASSLKTGGVQETQYF.

The V gene is TRBV24-1, the J gene TRBJ2-3; the match to TRBD1 covers 8 bases. The CDR3 covers 17 residues. Germline CDR1 is KGHDR and CDR2 is SFDVKD. J lost 3 bases, V lost 3 bases, and 10 bases had no gene match. CDR3 DNA sequence: TGTGCCACCAGTGATGGACAGGGAAGTATTAGGACAGATACGCAGTATTTT. Encoded protein: CATSDGQGSIRTDTQYF.

The rearrangement links TRBV6-6 to TRBJ1-1, with 8 positions matching TRBD1. The V and J ends lost 5 bases and 4 bases, in that order; junction bases with no gene match: 0. Germline V gives CDR1 MNHNY, CDR2 SVGAGI (reference sequence). This CDR3 region has 12 residues. The CDR3 nucleotides are TGTGCCAGCAGTACAGGGGGCACTGAAGCTTTCTTT. Amino acids: CASSTGGTEAFF.

The DNA for the CDR3 is TGTGCCAGCAGCCATGGGCAGTTGAACACTGAAGCTTTCTTT. It yields the protein CASSHGQLNTEAFF. V usage is TRBV7-9 and J usage is TRBJ1-1; D not resolved. Germline V lookup: CDR1 SEHNR, CDR2 FQNEAQ (reference sequence). Trimming removed 5 bases at V and 0 bases at J, with 10 bases between. The CDR3 loop spans 14 amino acids.

The rearrangement links TRBV9 to TRBJ1-3; 8 nucleotides align to TRBD1. CDR3 length: 16 residues. The junction had 5 bases not matched to a gene; V was cut back by 3 bases and J by 0 bases. Germline CDR1 reads SGDLS; CDR2 reads YYNGEE. The CDR3 DNA sequence: TGTGCCAGCAGCGCTAGAGACAGGGGCTCTGGAAACACCATATATTTT. Protein: CASSARDRGSGNTIYF.

This chain connects TRBV11-2 to TRBJ1-5, with TRBD1 matching over 7 bases. The CDR3 has 15 amino acids. The germline V gene encodes CDR1 SGHAT and CDR2 FQNNGV. J was trimmed by 3 bases and V by 1 base; bases with no gene match: 3. CDR3 DNA: TGTGCCAGCAGCTTAGGGACAGGTTACAATCAGCCCCAGCATTTT. Protein sequence: CASSLGTGYNQPQHF.

The rearrangement links TRBV2 to TRBJ1-5; a possible D gene is TRBD1 (5 bases). CDR3 length: 14 amino acids. The germline CDR1 and CDR2 sequences are SNHLY and FYNNEI. Trimming removed 2 bases at V and 5 bases at J, with 10 bases between. The CDR3 region is CASSERQGHQPQHF. CDR3 nucleotides: TGTGCCAGCAGTGAAAGGCAGGGACATCAGCCCCAGCATTTT.

V gene TRBV9 combines with J gene TRBJ1-6; 7 bases fit TRBD1. With 3 bases clipped from V and 8 bases from J, the junction kept 8 bases outside the gene matches. The germline CDR1 and CDR2 sequences are SGDLS and YYNGEE. The CDR3 contains 15 residues. The CDR3 DNA sequence: TGTGCCAGCAGCGGATCCGGGACAGCACATTCACCCCTCCACTTT. Translated: CASSGSGTAHSPLHF.

This chain links TRBV5-8 with TRBJ1-5; weak D call: TRBD1 (5 bases). Trimming shortened V by 0 bases and J by 0 bases, and 10 bases separated the two germline ends. Germline-derived CDR1 and CDR2 are SGHTS and YDEGEE. The CDR3 is 16 residues long. CDR3: CASSLGQTLSNQPQHF. The CDR3 coding sequence is TGTGCCAGCAGCTTGGGACAGACCCTTAGCAATCAGCCCCAGCATTTT.

The chain employs TRBV18 and TRBJ1-3; D not resolved. V lost 4 bases to trimming and J lost 0 bases, with 16 bases between them. The CDR3 contains 17 residues. Germline V gene lookup returns CDR1 KGHSH and CDR2 LQKENI. The CDR3 is CASSRVSERLSGNTIYF. DNA for the CDR3: TGTGCCAGCTCACGTGTAAGCGAGCGTCTCTCTGGAAACACCATATATTTT.

As for this clone: The same CDR3 is also encoded by other DNA sequences in this sample. V and J are TRBV30 and TRBJ1-2; the match to TRBD1 covers 7 bases. Germline V CDR1 and CDR2: GTSNPN, SVGIG (reference sequence). V lost 2 bases, J lost 4 bases, and 1 base stayed unmatched. CDR3 length: 12 amino acids. The CDR3 sequence is CAWSTGAYGYTF. For the CDR3, the DNA is TGTGCCTGGAGTACAGGGGCCTATGGCTACACCTTC. Supplemented by reference TRBV30 and TRBJ1-2, the full variable domain reads SQTIHQWPATLVQPVGSPLSLECTVEGTSNPNLYWYRQAAGRGLQLLFYSVGIGQISSEVPQNLSASRPQDRQFILSSKKLLLSDSGFYLCAWSTGAYGYTFGSGTRLTVV.

This clone has a handful of counts. The chain combines TRBV7-2 with TRBJ2-3, with D tentatively TRBD1 or TRBD2 (6 bases each). Trimming took 7 bases from V and 4 from J, leaving 12 bases between them. Germline V CDR1 and CDR2: SGHTA, FQGNSA. The CDR3 has 13 residues. The CDR3 region has the DNA TGTGCCAGCAACCAAGGGGGGCCAGATACGCAGTATTTT. Translating gives CASNQGGPDTQYF.

This chain joins TRBV28 and TRBJ2-7; tentatively, D is TRBD2 (6 bases). Germline assignment: CDR1 MDHEN and CDR2 SYDVKM. There are 12 residues in the CDR3. The V end lost 3 bases, the J end lost 5 bases, and 8 bases lay between the germline ends. In DNA, the CDR3 is TGTGCCAGCAGTTTGGAGGGACACGAGCAGTACTTC. It specifies CASSLEGHEQYF.

The chain is built from TRBV28 and TRBJ2-6; 11 nucleotides match TRBD1. V lost 5 bases and J lost 1; bases outside the gene matches: 4. From germline, CDR1 is MDHEN and CDR2 SYDVKM. The CDR3 spans 17 residues. The CDR3 sequence is CASSAGTGGSGANVLTF. The DNA of the CDR3 is TGTGCCAGCAGTGCCGGGACAGGGGGGTCTGGGGCCAACGTCCTGACTTTC.

This chain uses TRBV5-5 with TRBJ1-1; D is undetermined. Germline CDR1 reads SGHKS; CDR2 reads YYEKEE (reference sequence). Trimming took 2 bases from V and 0 from J, leaving 8 bases between them. The CDR3 has 14 residues. CDR3 in DNA: TGTGCCAGCAGCTTCGGACGTCTGAACACTGAAGCTTTCTTT. Translation gives CASSFGRLNTEAFF.

V and J are TRBV6-2 or TRBV6-3 and TRBJ2-5; D remains ambiguous. Trimming left V 4 bases short and J 4 bases short, with 7 bases between. Germline CDR1 reads MNHEY; CDR2 reads SVGEGT. This CDR3 region has 12 residues. CDR3 coding DNA: TGTGCCAGCAGTTTTTACCCAGAGACCCAGTACTTC. It is translated as CASSFYPETQYF.

This clone appeared a single time. This chain joins TRBV1 and TRBJ1-2. TRBV1 is a pseudogene locus. The CDR3 totals 15 residues. CDR3 bases: TGCACCAGCAGCCAAGATAAGCAGAGTAACTATGGCTACACCTTC. This codes for CTSSQDKQSNYGYTF.

The DNA of the CDR3 is TGTGCCAGCAGCTTAAGACAGGGCACAGATACGCAGTATTTT. Translating gives CASSLRQGTDTQYF. V is TRBV7-9 and J is TRBJ2-3, with a possible D match to TRBD1 (6 bases). This CDR3 is 14 amino acids long. Germline V gene data show CDR1 as SEHNR and CDR2 as FQNEAQ (reference sequence). V dropped 2 bases and J dropped 1 base, with 7 bases sitting between them.